This TCR beta chain was sequenced in a study of T-cell reconstitution after alpha-beta-depleted transplantation in children. This sample's TCRbeta library carried unique molecular identifier barcodes. MiXCR was run by TCRdb on the PCR reads, yielding one entry per CDR3 protein. The sample lists around 680,000 distinct CDR3 sequences, roughly 15% seen once, with 0.8% to 1.1% in the top ten. This CDR3 comprises 14 residues. Germline V gene sequence: CDR1 MNHNS, CDR2 SASEGT. J lost 0 bases, V lost 6 bases, and 3 bases had no gene match. The chain is built from TRBV6-1 and TRBJ2-3; 7 bases map to TRBD1. The sample consisted of PBMCs from the stem cell graft donor, taken from the stem cell graft. This clonotype was obtained from a human donor who donated a stem cell graft to a child with acute myeloid leukemia. The CDR3 sequence is CASRGQTSTDTQYF. The CDR3 DNA follows: TGTGCCAGCAGGGGACAGACTAGCACAGATACGCAGTATTTT.